This TCR beta chain was identified during a study of blood T cell repertoires in COVID-19. About the study: Material from acute and convalescent COVID-19 was sourced from the United States, Italy and Spain. Nucleic acid was either cDNA or gDNA, and it came from T cells, B-cell-depleted T cells, or PBMCs.

Study processing details: The assay estimated nucleated cells by amplifying reference gene primers. Generated by immunoSEQ multiplex PCR, the TCRdb table keeps only in-frame clones and is missing some. V, J and clone size were drawn from that table, and D and trimming were deduced from the DNA. The sample yields some 93,000 clones, 82% seen once. With 5 bases removed from V and 6 bases from J, the gap between germline ends came to 26 bases. Germline CDR1 MNHNY, CDR2 SVGAGI (reference sequence). CDR3 length equals 19 residues. Sequencing used peripheral blood. The TCR was taken from a man between 65 and 85 years old with acute or convalescent COVID-19. The V and J genes are TRBV6-6 and TRBJ1-6; D is ambiguous. The CDR3 DNA follows: TGTGCCAGCAGTCCCCATAGAGGACGGCGGGCGGGAATTAATTCACCCCTCCACTTT. Translating it yields CASSPHRGRRAGINSPLHF.